The clone carrying this T cell receptor beta chain has a handful of counts. This entry belongs to a study of T cells after posttransplantation cyclophosphamide. Germline loops: CDR1 MNHEY, CDR2 SVGAGI. V dropped 4 bases and J dropped 5; count of bases not matched to a gene: 10. The CDR3 is 16 amino acids. Only in-frame clones appear in the TCRdb table, and some are missing; sequencing was by immunoSEQ multiplex PCR. Listed for the sample are roughly 24,000 clones, none seen a single time. This clonotype originated in a woman in her fifties or sixties in good health, CMV-negative, and a related stem cell transplant donor. Sequencing used PBMCs. V and J are TRBV6-5 and TRBJ2-5, with TRBD1 matching over 10 bases. CDR3 nucleotide sequence: TGTGCCAGCAGTTGGGGACAGGGGCAGGTTAGGGAGACCCAGTACTTC. Translation: CASSWGQGQVRETQYF.